The 26 T cell receptor beta chains below all came from one sample that was sequenced in a study of glioma-infiltrating T cells. Amplification of TCR alpha and beta CDR3 regions from RNA used iRepertoire nested multiplex PCR. TCRdb re-called the multiplex PCR reads with MiXCR, one entry per CDR3 protein. The table has around 350,000 distinct CDR3 sequences, 35% to 45% seen once. Input material: glioma tissue, nonneoplastic brain tissue, or PBMCs (not recorded which). Every receptor here comes from a human donor with low-grade glioma or glioblastoma, undergoing nonglioma brain surgery, or in good health (not recorded which).

This clonotype was observed many times. This sequence joins TRBV27 and TRBJ2-5, with D possibly TRBD2 on 7 matching bases. CDR3 size: 16 residues. Trimming removed 4 bases from V and 2 bases from J, with 17 bases in between. Germline V gene data show CDR1 as MNHEY and CDR2 as SMNVEV (reference sequence). In DNA form, the CDR3 reads TGTGCCAGCAGTTATAGGGGGGGACCGGGGCAAGAGACCCAGTACTTC. Its translation is CASSYRGGPGQETQYF.

This clonotype was seen ten or more times. J is TRBJ1-5 and V is TRBV20-1; D is undetermined. Germline V CDR1 and CDR2: DFQATT, SNEGSKA (reference sequence). Trimming cost V 1 base and J 6 bases, with 10 bases left between them. This CDR3 is built from 13 residues. The DNA for the CDR3 is TGCAGTGCTAGAGGTGATACTAGTCAGCCCCAGCATTTT. Protein product: CSARGDTSQPQHF.

This clonotype came up many times. The V and J genes are TRBV20-1 and TRBJ1-2, with 7 bases matching TRBD1. Germline V lookup: CDR1 DFQATT, CDR2 SNEGSKA (reference sequence). The CDR3 contains 15 residues. V was pared by 0 bases and J by 0 bases, with 4 bases of the junction left unmatched. The CDR3 DNA follows: TGCAGTGCTAGAGATGAGGGGGCGGCTAACTATGGCTACACCTTC. This translates into CSARDEGAANYGYTF.

This chain connects TRBV7-9 to TRBJ2-7, with 9 bases lining up with TRBD1. The CDR3 covers 16 residues. Germline V CDR1 and CDR2: SEHNR, FQNEAQ (reference sequence). Germline trimming cut 6 bases from V and 2 bases from J; bases unmatched to any gene: 11. The CDR3 reads CASSRGGTGLTYEQYF. The CDR3 DNA reads as TGTGCCAGCAGTAGAGGTGGGACAGGGCTTACCTACGAGCAGTACTTC.

In DNA, the CDR3 is TGTGCCAGCAGCTCCGCCGGGGGGATAGAGACCCAGTACTTC. As protein: CASSSAGGIETQYF. The chain is built from TRBV27 and TRBJ2-5; 7 nucleotides match TRBD2. Germline V CDR1 and CDR2: MNHEY, SMNVEV (reference sequence). The CDR3 spans 14 residues. Losses at the gene ends were 6 bases for V and 4 bases for J; bases not matched to a gene: 8.

This clonotype has a count of ten or more. This chain joins TRBV28 and TRBJ2-7, with D perhaps being TRBD1 or TRBD2 (5 bases each). The CDR3 loop spans 13 amino acids. Trimming left V 4 bases short and J 0 bases short, with 7 bases between. In germline, CDR1 is MDHEN, CDR2 SYDVKM. CDR3 DNA sequence: TGTGCCAGCAGTTCCGGGACCTCCTACGAGCAGTACTTC. Its protein is CASSSGTSYEQYF. The full variable domain, with the rest looked up from reference TRBV28 and TRBJ2-7, is DVKVTQSSRYLVKRTGEKVFLECVQDMDHENMFWYRQDPGLGLRLIYFSYDVKMKEKGDIPEGYSVSREKKERFSLILESASTNQTSMYLCASSSGTSYEQYFGPGTRLTVT.

This clonotype was counted many times. CDR3 residues: CASSFQGFGTEAFF. CDR3 nucleotides: TGTGCCAGCAGTTTTCAAGGGTTCGGCACTGAAGCTTTCTTT. The chain employs TRBV27 and TRBJ1-1, with D hard to call. V was pared by 3 bases and J by 4 bases, with 12 bases between. CDR3 length: 14 amino acids. Germline V CDR1 and CDR2: MNHEY, SMNVEV (reference sequence).

The chain joins TRBV6-1 to TRBJ1-2; 9 nucleotides agree with TRBD1. CDR1 MNHNS and CDR2 SASEGT come from the germline V gene. J gave up 2 bases and V 8 bases, and 9 bases lay outside the gene matches. The length of the CDR3 is 15 residues. The DNA for the CDR3 is TGTGCCAGCTCACCACTCGGGACAGGGAACTATGGCTACACCTTC. This sequence encodes CASSPLGTGNYGYTF.

A note on this clonotype: A much more abundant neighbour one base away suggests this may be a read error. The CDR3 region has the DNA TGTGCCACCAGCAGAGTCCCGGTCCCGAGGGGAGGGGAAAAACTGTTTTTT. It specifies CATSRVPVPRGGEKLFF. This sequence joins TRBV15 and TRBJ1-4; perhaps TRBD1 as D (5 bases). V shed 1 base and J shed 8 bases, with 20 bases lying between them. The CDR3 runs 17 residues. Germline lookup yields CDR1 LNHNV and CDR2 YYDKDF (reference sequence).

Many counts were recorded for this clonotype. This sequence joins TRBV20-1 and TRBJ2-1, with D possibly TRBD2 on 6 matching bases. The CDR3 is 13 residues long. Germline V gene lookup returns CDR1 DFQATT and CDR2 SNEGSKA (reference sequence). V was clipped by 3 bases and J by 6 bases, with 12 bases between them. The CDR3 DNA reads as TGCAGTGCTAGTCTCCGGGGACTCAATGAGCAGTTCTTC. This sequence encodes CSASLRGLNEQFF.

V is TRBV27 and J is TRBJ2-7; D is undetermined. CDR1 and CDR2 (germline): MNHEY, SMNVEV (reference sequence). The CDR3 has 15 residues. V gave up 0 bases and J gave up 0 bases, with 9 bases separating them. The DNA of the CDR3 is TGTGCCAGCAGTTTATCGACGGACGGCTCCTACGAGCAGTACTTC. Protein product: CASSLSTDGSYEQYF.

The V and J genes are TRBV4-1 and TRBJ2-7; D unclear. The CDR3 is 15 amino acids. V lost 0 bases and J 2 bases, leaving 11 bases between the germline ends. Germline V gives CDR1 MGHRA, CDR2 YSYEKL. This CDR3 reads CASSQEPVQTYEQYF. In DNA, the CDR3 is TGCGCCAGCAGCCAAGAGCCAGTACAGACCTACGAGCAGTACTTC.

A few counts support this clonotype. V usage is TRBV12-3 or TRBV12-4 and J usage is TRBJ1-5, with a possible D match to TRBD1 (5 bases). Deletions cut 5 bases from V and 3 bases from J, with 17 bases between. This CDR3 comprises 16 residues. The CDR3 sequence: CASSTGTGVDNQPQHF. The CDR3 DNA sequence: TGTGCCAGCAGTACGGGGACGGGGGTGGACAATCAGCCCCAGCATTTT.

This clonotype was seen a single time. Given a much more abundant clone one base away, this may be a read error. This chain links TRBV27 with TRBJ2-1, with D unclear. Germline V gene lookup returns CDR1 MNHEY and CDR2 SMNVEV (reference sequence). The CDR3 spans 14 residues. CDR3 sequence (DNA): TGTGCCAGCAGTGGGTATTTGGCCTACAATGAGCGGTTCTTC. Its protein is CASSGYLAYNERFF.

The chain combines TRBV12-3 or TRBV12-4 with TRBJ1-5; 8 bases fit TRBD1. Trimming cost V 6 bases and J 6 bases; bases outside gene matches: 10. The CDR3 is made up of 15 amino acids. CDR3 in DNA: TGTGCCAGCAGCCTCCAGGGGGCGGAAGCTCAGCCCCAGCATTTT. Amino acid sequence: CASSLQGAEAQPQHF.

This clonotype was recorded at least ten times. This chain uses TRBV6-2 or TRBV6-3 with TRBJ2-1; 10 nucleotides agree with TRBD2. The CDR3 runs 14 residues. Germline-derived CDR1 and CDR2 are MNHEY and SVGEGT. The junction had 4 bases not matched to a gene; V was cut back by 5 bases and J by 6 bases. The chain's CDR3 is CASSPTSGFNEQFF. CDR3 in DNA: TGTGCCAGCAGTCCGACTAGCGGGTTCAATGAGCAGTTCTTC.

This clonotype came up a few times. This chain links TRBV7-3 with TRBJ1-5; 7 bases line up with TRBD1. Germline CDR1 and CDR2: SGHTA and FQGTGA. The CDR3 has 15 amino acids. V dropped 3 bases and J dropped 5; count of bases not matched to a gene: 7. CDR3 loop: CASSLPQGPHQPQHF. CDR3 nucleotide sequence: TGTGCCAGCAGCTTGCCACAGGGGCCCCATCAGCCCCAGCATTTT. Filled out from reference TRBV7-3 and TRBJ1-5, the complete variable domain reads GAGVSQTPSNKVTEKGKYVELRCDPISGHTALYWYRQSLGQGPEFLIYFQGTGAADDSGLPNDRFFAVRPEGSVSTLKIQRTERGDSAVYLCASSLPQGPHQPQHFGDGTRLSIL.

This clonotype was counted ten times or more. The gene calls are TRBV15 and TRBJ1-5; D gene ambiguous. Germline V gene sequence: CDR1 LNHNV, CDR2 YYDKDF (reference sequence). The CDR3 length is 13 residues. The germline V and J ends were trimmed by 4 bases and 3 bases, with 7 bases remaining between them. CDR3 loop: CATSKSFNQPQHF. In DNA, the CDR3 is TGTGCCACCAGCAAATCTTTCAATCAGCCCCAGCATTTT.

Details on this clonotype: A read error may explain this, as a much larger clone is one base away. V gene TRBV27 combines with J gene TRBJ2-2; D may be TRBD1 or TRBD2 (5 bases each). The CDR3 is 15 residues long. Germline values: CDR1 MNHEY, CDR2 SMNVEV (reference sequence). Here the CDR3 DNA reads TGTGCCAGCCGCACAGGAATATCGAACACCGGGGAGATGTTTTTT. Its translation is CASRTGISNTGEMFF.

This clonotype has just a few counts. The chain uses TRBV7-3 and TRBJ1-2; D not resolved. V lost 7 bases to trimming and J lost 8 bases, with 26 bases between them. Germline V lookup: CDR1 SGHTA, CDR2 FQGTGA. CDR3 length: 16 amino acids. The CDR3 region is CASNMPAGGSLVGYTF. The CDR3 nucleotides read TGTGCCAGCAACATGCCGGCCGGCGGATCGTTGGTCGGCTACACCTTC.

V gene TRBV12-3 or TRBV12-4 combines with J gene TRBJ1-1; 9 bases are a match to TRBD1. The junction had 11 bases not matched to a gene; V was cut back by 2 bases and J by 4 bases. The CDR3 spans 17 residues. The CDR3 nucleotides are TGTGCCAGCAGTTTAAGGCGGACAGGGGAATGGAGCACTGAAGCTTTCTTT. It yields the protein CASSLRRTGEWSTEAFF.

Notes on this clonotype: A read error may account for a junction end that differs from germline. This chain's CDR3 is CSARELTDTYNELFF. CDR3 coding DNA: TGCAGTGCTAGAGAGCTGACAGACACTTACAATGAGCTGTTCTTC. This chain uses TRBV20-1 with TRBJ2-1, with D possibly TRBD1 on 5 matching bases. Germline assignment: CDR1 DFQATT and CDR2 SNEGSKA (reference sequence). The CDR3 runs 15 residues.

To note about this clonotype: This sequence may be a read error, since a much larger clone differs from it by one base. The rearrangement uses TRBV28 and TRBJ1-1; no clear D gene. Germline CDR1 is MDHEN and CDR2 is SYDVKM. The CDR3 spans 15 residues. The ends were cut back, 4 bases at V and 5 bases at J, with 17 bases in the middle. The CDR3 sequence: CASSSLLRSGTEAFF. CDR3 coding DNA: TGTGCCAGCAGTTCCCTGTTAAGGAGTGGGACTGAAGCTTTCTTT.

Concerning this clonotype: An end of the junction differs from the germline gene, which may be a read error. The chain combines TRBV7-2 with TRBJ2-6; the D call may be TRBD1 or TRBD2 (5 bases each). This CDR3 contains 15 residues. In germline, CDR1 is SGHTA, CDR2 FQGNSA. The CDR3 protein is CASSLRGAGASVLTF. The CDR3 bases are TGTGCCAGCAGCTTAAGGGGAGCTGGGGCCAGCGTCCTGACTTTC.

This chain uses TRBV19 with TRBJ2-5; 15 nucleotides match TRBD2. Germline CDR1 reads LNHDA; CDR2 reads SQIVND (reference sequence). The CDR3 length is 16 residues. V shed 5 bases and J 5 bases; nucleotides not matched to a gene: 6. Here the CDR3 reads CASSLAGTSGRETQYF. The DNA of the CDR3 is TGTGCCAGTAGTCTTGCCGGGACTAGCGGGAGGGAGACCCAGTACTTC.

V and J are TRBV2 and TRBJ2-3; D unclear. Per the germline V gene, CDR1 is SNHLY and CDR2 is FYNNEI. There are 14 residues in the CDR3. The V end lost 4 bases, the J end lost 4 bases, and 12 bases lay between the germline ends. The CDR3, as DNA: TGTGCCAGCAGTGCGGTAGATCTGGCAGATACGCAGTATTTT. Its translation is CASSAVDLADTQYF.